This T cell receptor (beta chain) appears in the sequencing data of a study of T cells in Graves' hyperthyroidism and ophthalmopathy. Findings of the study overall: In blood, most of the thyroid clonotypes expanded above 0.001 were also present. Using 13 V-J features, a model discriminated ophthalmopathy from stable hyperthyroidism.

About this clonotype itself: As yet, its antigen is unknown.

CDR1 and CDR2 from the germline V gene are ENHRY and SYGVKD. The length of the CDR3 is 14 residues. Investigators excluded patients with uncontrolled infection, other autoimmune disease, pregnancy or lactation. Fresh peripheral blood, 10 ml, yielded the PBMCs. Amplification of TCR beta CDR3 regions used RNA as the template. TCR CDR3 regions were first amplified by RT-PCR with HTBI primers. TCRdb itself ran the multiplex PCR reads through MiXCR, one entry per CDR3 protein. The table includes over 700,000 distinct CDR3 sequences, about 38% detected once. This TCR derives from a man aged 18 to 29 with Graves' hyperthyroidism. V usage is TRBV10-3 and J usage is TRBJ1-5; TRBD1 matches at 8 bases. The sequenced sample was blood. The CDR3 coding sequence is TGTACCACCGGGACAGGAGGTAGCAATCAGCCCCAGCATTTT. Protein product: CTTGTGGSNQPQHF.